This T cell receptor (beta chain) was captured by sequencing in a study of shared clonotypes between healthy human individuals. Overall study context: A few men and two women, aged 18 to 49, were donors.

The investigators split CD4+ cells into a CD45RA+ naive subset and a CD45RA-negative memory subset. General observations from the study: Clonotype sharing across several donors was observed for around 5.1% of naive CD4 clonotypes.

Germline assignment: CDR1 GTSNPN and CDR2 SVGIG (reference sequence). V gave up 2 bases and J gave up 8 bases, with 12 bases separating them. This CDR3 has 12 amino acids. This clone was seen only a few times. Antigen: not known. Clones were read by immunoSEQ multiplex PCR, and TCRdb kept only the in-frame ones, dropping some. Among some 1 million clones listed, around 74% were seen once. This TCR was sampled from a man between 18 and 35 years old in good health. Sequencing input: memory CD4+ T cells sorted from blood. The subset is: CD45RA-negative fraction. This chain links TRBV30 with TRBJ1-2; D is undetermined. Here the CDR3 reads CAWSTAGYGYTF. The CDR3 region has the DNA TGTGCCTGGAGTACCGCAGGCTACGGCTACACCTTC.